The 7 T cell receptor beta chains presented below share a single source sample, sequenced in a study of T and B cells in COVID-19 patients. Blood genomic DNA input for TRB amplification was 250-500 ng. TRB rearrangements were amplified by multiplex PCR with BIOMED2 TRB-A/B primers. TCRdb re-called the multiplex PCR reads with MiXCR, one entry per CDR3 protein. Of roughly 7,000 distinct CDR3 sequences in the sample, about a third were seen once. The sample comprised blood. The receptors come from a human donor with active COVID-19.

This clonotype came up a few times. Here the CDR3 DNA reads TGTGCCAGCAGTAGGGGACAGGGGGAACTCTACACAGATACGCAGTATTTT. Translation: CASSRGQGELYTDTQYF. The chain employs TRBV6-2 or TRBV6-3 and TRBJ2-3, with TRBD1 matching 11 bases. Germline trimming cut 5 bases from V and 2 bases from J; bases unmatched to any gene: 9. CDR3 length: 17 amino acids. Germline V CDR1 and CDR2: MNHEY, SVGEGT.

V usage is TRBV5-6 and J usage is TRBJ2-1; D ambiguous. V dropped 2 bases and J dropped 3 bases, with 18 bases sitting between them. The germline V gene has CDR1 SGHDT and CDR2 YYEEEE. This CDR3 has 17 residues. CDR3 protein: CASSLLRYPSIYNEQFF. CDR3 bases: TGTGCCAGCAGCTTACTACGTTATCCATCAATCTACAATGAGCAGTTCTTC.

The chain recombines TRBV9 with TRBJ2-5; 10 bases fit TRBD2. Per the germline V gene, CDR1 is SGDLS and CDR2 is YYNGEE. With 4 bases clipped from V and 7 bases from J, the junction kept 19 bases outside the gene matches. CDR3 size: 18 residues. The CDR3 is CASSSWELSGGAGGTQYF. In DNA, the CDR3 is TGTGCCAGCAGCTCCTGGGAGCTGAGCGGGGGGGCCGGGGGGACCCAGTACTTC. Drawing the rest from reference TRBV9 and TRBJ2-5, the complete variable domain is DSGVTQTPKHLITATGQRVTLRCSPRSGDLSVYWYQQSLDQGLQFLIQYYNGEERAKGNILERFSAQQFPDLHSELNLSSLELGDSALYFCASSSWELSGGAGGTQYFGPGTRLLVL.

The V gene is TRBV5-6, the J gene TRBJ2-1; tentatively, D is TRBD1 (6 bases). The CDR3 runs to 15 residues. V was trimmed by 3 bases and J by 7 bases, leaving 17 bases between them. Per the germline V gene, CDR1 is SGHDT and CDR2 is YYEEEE. CDR3: CASSSDTGLWNEQFF. In DNA form, the CDR3 reads TGTGCCAGCAGCTCTGACACAGGGTTGTGGAATGAGCAGTTCTTC.

The chain links TRBV12-3 or TRBV12-4 to TRBJ2-3, with a weak D call TRBD2 (5 bases). The CDR3 loop spans 14 amino acids. With 1 base removed from V and 2 bases from J, the gap between germline ends came to 7 bases. The CDR3 protein is CASSLGDYTDTQYF. The CDR3 DNA reads as TGTGCCAGCAGTTTAGGAGACTACACAGATACGCAGTATTTT.

This clonotype is labeled medium-sized. This chain connects TRBV6-5 to TRBJ2-5; D is uncertain. The CDR3 is made up of 11 amino acids. The V gene's germline CDR1 is MNHEY and CDR2 SVGAGI. V shed 7 bases and J shed 5 bases, with 8 bases lying between them. This CDR3 is CASTVGETQYF. The DNA of the CDR3 is TGTGCCAGCACGGTAGGGGAGACCCAGTACTTC.

This clonotype is medium-sized in the sample. This chain links TRBV5-5 with TRBJ1-4, with 9 bases lining up with TRBD1. Germline V gene lookup returns CDR1 SGHKS and CDR2 YYEKEE (reference sequence). The CDR3 is 15 residues long. The V and J ends lost 3 bases and 8 bases, in that order; junction bases with no gene match: 8. CDR3 amino acids: CASSSPGQGLEKLFF. As DNA, the CDR3 is TGTGCCAGCAGCTCACCGGGACAGGGCCTGGAAAAACTGTTTTTT.